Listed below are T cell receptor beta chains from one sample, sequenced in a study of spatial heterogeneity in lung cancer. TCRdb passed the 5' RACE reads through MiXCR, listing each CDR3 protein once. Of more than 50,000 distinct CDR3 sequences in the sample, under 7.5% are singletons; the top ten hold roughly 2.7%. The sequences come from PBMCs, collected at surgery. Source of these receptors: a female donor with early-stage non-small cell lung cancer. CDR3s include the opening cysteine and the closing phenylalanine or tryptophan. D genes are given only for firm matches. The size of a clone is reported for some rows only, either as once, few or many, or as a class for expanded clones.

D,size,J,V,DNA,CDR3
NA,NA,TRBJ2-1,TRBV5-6,TGTGCCAGCAGCTTCTCGGGGATTGAGCAGTTCTTC,CASSFSGIEQFF
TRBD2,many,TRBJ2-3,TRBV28,TGTGCCAGCAGTTTAGCAGGGAGGGGCACAGATACGCAGTATTTT,CASSLAGRGTDTQYF
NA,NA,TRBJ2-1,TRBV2,TGTGCCAGCAGGAGATTGTGGGGGGACGACAATGAGCAGTTCTTC,CASRRLWGDDNEQFF
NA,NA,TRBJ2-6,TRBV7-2,TGTGCCAGCAGCACCCGGAGCTCTGGGGCCAACGTCCTGACTTTC,CASSTRSSGANVLTF
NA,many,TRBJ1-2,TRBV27,TGTGCCACCAGGACAAGCCTATTGGACTTCTATGGCTACACCTTC,CATRTSLLDFYGYTF
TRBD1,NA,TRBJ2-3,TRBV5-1,TGCGCCAGCAGCGCCGGGACAGGGTTCACAGATACGCAGTATTTT,CASSAGTGFTDTQYF
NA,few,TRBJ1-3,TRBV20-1,TGCAGTGCTAGAGATTTGAGCAGGGGAAGAGGGATCTCTGGAAACACCATATATTTT,CSARDLSRGRGISGNTIYF
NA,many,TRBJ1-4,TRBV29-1,TGCAGCGTTGAAGTCCTGGGGGAGGGAAAACTGTTTTTT,CSVEVLGEGKLFF
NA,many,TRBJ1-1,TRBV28,TGTGCCAGCAGTCCCCCCTCGGAGGGGTTGAACACTGAAGCTTTCTTT,CASSPPSEGLNTEAFF
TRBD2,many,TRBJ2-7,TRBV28,TGTGCCAGCAGTTTACCGGGGGGGCCAGAGGAGCAGTACTTC,CASSLPGGPEEQYF
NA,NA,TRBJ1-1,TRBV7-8,TGTGCCAGCAGCTTAAGGTCAGGGATAAACACTGAAGCTTTCTTT,CASSLRSGINTEAFF
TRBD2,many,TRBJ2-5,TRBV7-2,TGTGCCAGCAGCTCGCCGACTTCTAGCGGGGGGGTAAAGACCCAGTACTTC,CASSSPTSSGGVKTQYF
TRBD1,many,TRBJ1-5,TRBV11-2,TGTGCCAGCAGCCTGGGCACAGGGGGCGGGCAGCCCCAGCATTTT,CASSLGTGGGQPQHF
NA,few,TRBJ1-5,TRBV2,TGTGCCAGCAGTGAATTACAGGCGGAGCCCCAGCATTTT,CASSELQAEPQHF
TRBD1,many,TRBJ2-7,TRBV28,TGTGCCAGCAGTTCAGGGGACAGGGGCCGCGAGCAGTACTTC,CASSSGDRGREQYF
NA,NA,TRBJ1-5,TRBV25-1,TGTGCCAGCAGTGGACCCGGTTATAGCAATCAGCCCCAGCATTTT,CASSGPGYSNQPQHF
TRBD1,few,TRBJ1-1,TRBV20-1,TGCAGTGCTAGGGGACAGGGGGCAGGGGTCACTGAAGCTTTCTTT,CSARGQGAGVTEAFF
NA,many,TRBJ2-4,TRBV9,TGTGCCAGCAGCGGAGCCCCCCGCGTCCAGTACTTC,CASSGAPRVQYF
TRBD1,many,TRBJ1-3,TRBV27,TGTGCCAGCCGGGACAGACCATACTCTGGAAACACCATATATTTT,CASRDRPYSGNTIYF
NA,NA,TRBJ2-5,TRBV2,TGTGCCAGCAGTGAAGCCCGGGGAGGCCGAGAGACCCAGTACTTC,CASSEARGGRETQYF
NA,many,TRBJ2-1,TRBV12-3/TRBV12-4,TGTGCCAGCAGTGCGGTTGGGGGGAAAAACAATGAGCAGTTCTTC,CASSAVGGKNNEQFF
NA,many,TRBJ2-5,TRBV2,TGTGCCAGCAGTGGTAATTTGCAAGAGACCCAGTACTTC,CASSGNLQETQYF
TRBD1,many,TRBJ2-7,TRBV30,TGTGCCTGGAGTGTAGGGACAGGGGAGACGTGGCAGTACTTC,CAWSVGTGETWQYF
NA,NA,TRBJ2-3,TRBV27,TGTGCCAGCACCCGACTAGAGAGTAAGGCAGATACGCAGTATTTT,CASTRLESKADTQYF
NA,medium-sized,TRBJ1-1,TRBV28,TGTGCCAGCAGTTTCGGTATGAACACTGAAGCTTTCTTT,CASSFGMNTEAFF
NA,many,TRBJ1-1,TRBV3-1,TGTGCCAGCAGCCAAGGCGTCACTGAAGCTTTCTTT,CASSQGVTEAFF
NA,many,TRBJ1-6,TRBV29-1,TGCAGCGTTGGAAGGGGCGGGAATTCACCCCTCCACTTT,CSVGRGGNSPLHF
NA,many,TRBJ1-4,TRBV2,TGTGCCAGCATTCAAAGGACAACTAATGAAAAACTGTTTTTT,CASIQRTTNEKLFF
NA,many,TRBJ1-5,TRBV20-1,TGCAGTGCTATCTTTGGAATGGGGATGGGTCAGCCCCAGCATTTT,CSAIFGMGMGQPQHF
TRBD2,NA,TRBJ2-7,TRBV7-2,TGTGCCAGCAGCTTAGGTGTGGGAGGGCCCTACGAGCAGTACTTC,CASSLGVGGPYEQYF
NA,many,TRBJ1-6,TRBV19,TGTGCCAGTAACCTACTCAAGAACTCCTATAATTCACCCCTCCACTTT,CASNLLKNSYNSPLHF
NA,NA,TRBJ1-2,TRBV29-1,TGCAGCGTGGGCCTCAAGACAGAGCGCTATGGCTACACCTTC,CSVGLKTERYGYTF
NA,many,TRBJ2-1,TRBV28,TGTGCCAGCAGTGCCAGGGGTGAGCAGTTCTTC,CASSARGEQFF
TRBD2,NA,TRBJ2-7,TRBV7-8,TGTGCCAGCAGCTTAGATGGGAGGGACTACGAGCAGTACTTC,CASSLDGRDYEQYF
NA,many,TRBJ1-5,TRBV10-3,TGTGCCATCAGTGAGAATGTGGGCAATCAGCCCCAGCATTTT,CAISENVGNQPQHF
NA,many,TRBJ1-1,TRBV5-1,TGCGCCAGCACCACCGGACATAACACTGAAGCTTTCTTT,CASTTGHNTEAFF
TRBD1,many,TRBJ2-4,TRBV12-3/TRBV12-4,TGTGCCAGCAGCCGATTGGGACAGAGGATAGCCAAAAACATTCAGTACTTC,CASSRLGQRIAKNIQYF
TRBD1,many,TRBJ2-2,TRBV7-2,TGTGCCAGCAGCCGGGACAGGGGTACCGGGGAGCTGTTTTTT,CASSRDRGTGELFF
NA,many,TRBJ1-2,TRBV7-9,TGTGCCAGCAGCTACCTAACAGGGTATGGCTACACCTTC,CASSYLTGYGYTF
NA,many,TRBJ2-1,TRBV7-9,TGTGCCAGCAGCCAGGTCGGTAGTGAGCAGTTCTTC,CASSQVGSEQFF
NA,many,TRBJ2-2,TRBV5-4,TGTGCCAGCAGTCGGGACGACACCGGGGAGCTGTTTTTT,CASSRDDTGELFF
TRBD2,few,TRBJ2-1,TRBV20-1,TGCAGTGCTAGAGCCCGGGGGGTTTACAATGAGCAGTTCTTC,CSARARGVYNEQFF
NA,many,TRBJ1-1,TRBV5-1,TGCGCCAGCAGCCCGGCAGGGATAGTGAACACTGAAGCTTTCTTT,CASSPAGIVNTEAFF
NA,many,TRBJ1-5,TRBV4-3,TGCGCCAGCAGCCGCGCCGCCAATCAGCCCCAGCATTTT,CASSRAANQPQHF
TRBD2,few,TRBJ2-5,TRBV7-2,TGTGCCAGCAGCTTAGTGTACAGCGGGAGGGACCAGTACTTC,CASSLVYSGRDQYF
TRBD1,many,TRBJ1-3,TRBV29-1,TGCAGCGTTGGGGAACCCCGGACAGGGAGAAACACCATATATTTT,CSVGEPRTGRNTIYF
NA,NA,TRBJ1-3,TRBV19,TGTGCCAGTAGTATATTCCGGTCCTCTGGAAACACCATATATTTT,CASSIFRSSGNTIYF
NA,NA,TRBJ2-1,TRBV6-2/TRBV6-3,TGTGCCAGCAGTCGGGTAGCGGCGTCCCCTAGGGGTGAGCAGTTCTTC,CASSRVAASPRGEQFF